These 3 T cell receptor beta chains were all obtained from the same sample, sequenced in a study of chemoradiotherapy in HPV16-positive cancers. Measured with immunoSEQ multiplex PCR; TCRdb has only the in-frame clones, and not every one. The table has over 10,000 clones, approximately 80% seen once; the top ten hold around 1.5%. The sample here was taken from a patient who underwent chemoradiotherapy. The source of these receptors is a human donor with HPV-associated anogenital cancer.

In its sample, this clone was seen a few times. The V gene is TRBV19, the J gene TRBJ2-2; D not resolved. The germline V gene has CDR1 LNHDA and CDR2 SQIVND (reference sequence). The CDR3 covers 14 residues. V lost 4 bases to trimming and J lost 0 bases, with 6 bases between them. CDR3 in amino acids: CASSRGSNTGELFF. In DNA, the CDR3 is TGTGCCAGTAGTAGGGGATCGAACACCGGGGAGCTGTTTTTT. The full variable domain, its missing parts supplied by reference TRBV19 and TRBJ2-2, is DGGITQSPKYLFRKEGQNVTLSCEQNLNHDAMYWYRQDPGQGLRLIYYSQIVNDFQKGDIAEGYSVSREKKESFPLTVTSAQKNPTAFYLCASSRGSNTGELFFGEGSRLTVL.

This chain joins TRBV5-4 and TRBJ2-7; 8 bases agree with TRBD1. Germline loops: CDR1 SGHNT, CDR2 YYREEE (reference sequence). Trimming took 0 bases from V and 2 from J; bases not matched to a gene: 4. The CDR3 totals 15 residues. CDR3 sequence (DNA): TGTGCCAGCAGCTTGGCCGGGACAGGCCCCTACGAGCAGTACTTC. This translates into CASSLAGTGPYEQYF.

The genes are TRBV10-3 and TRBJ1-5; D not resolved. V lost 0 bases and J lost 9, with 12 bases in between. There are 14 residues in the CDR3. Germline lookup yields CDR1 ENHRY and CDR2 SYGVKD. The CDR3 protein is CAISESTGRGPQHF. The CDR3 DNA follows: TGTGCCATCAGTGAGTCGACGGGTCGGGGGCCCCAGCATTTT.